The clone carrying this T cell receptor beta chain was counted only a few times. Its antigen is not known. A much bigger clone sits one base away, suggesting this may be a read error. The entry originates in a study of regulatory T cells in long-lasting Graves disease. Study outcomes and limitations: The number of shared public clonotypes was higher in persistent patients (roughly 2,800) than new patients (just over 950).

To make TCR beta libraries, researchers used iRepertoire HTBI primers and Arm-PCR of CDR3 regions. Using its own MiXCR run on the multiplex PCR reads, TCRdb lists one record per CDR3 protein. The table includes under 400,000 distinct CDR3 sequences, around 15% detected once. Time point noted: newly diagnosed GD, antithyroid drugs for less than 3 months. Following extraction of RNA from PBMCs, that RNA was used to make the TCR library. Each of the patients was recruited from an endocrinology department situated in Xi'an, China. This same sample was also part of a study on T cells in Graves' hyperthyroidism and ophthalmopathy. This second report adds: Hyperthyroidism, newly diagnosed and lasting under 2 months, affected patients aged 18 to 65. The HTBI set primed first-round TCR CDR3 RT-PCR.

The starting material was peripheral blood mononuclear cells (PBMCs), obtained at new diagnosis, from a patient treated with antithyroid drugs. This receptor was identified in a man between 40 and 49 years old with Graves disease.

CDR3 amino acids: CASRTGRGRGNTEAFF. In DNA, the CDR3 is TGTGCCAGCAGAACCGGCAGGGGGAGGGGGAACACTGAAGCTTTCTTT. The J gene is TRBJ1-1, the V gene TRBV27; TRBD1 matches 7 bases. This CDR3 is built from 16 residues. The ends lost 6 bases at V and 1 base at J; junction bases unmatched: 11. Germline V CDR1 and CDR2: MNHEY, SMNVEV (reference sequence).